Below, 2 T cell receptor beta chains from the same sample are listed, as sequenced in a study of Graves' ophthalmopathy and Graves' hyperthyroidism. Researchers took RNA transcripts and amplified TCR beta CDR3 regions from them. HTBI primers were used in a first-round RT-PCR, which preceded a second-round multiplex PCR. MiXCR, applied by TCRdb to the multiplex PCR reads, yields one record per CDR3 protein. The sample shows over 500,000 distinct CDR3 sequences, approximately 22% of them seen only once. The material sequenced was peripheral blood. The receptors derive from a woman aged 18-29 years with stable Graves' hyperthyroidism. Some clones in this sample may be carry-over from other donors' samples.

This clonotype was observed many times. The chain uses TRBV10-3 and TRBJ1-1; possible D gene TRBD1, 6 bases. The CDR3 totals 15 residues. Deletions cut 10 bases from V and 1 base from J, with 19 bases between. Germline lookup yields CDR1 ENHRY and CDR2 SYGVKD. CDR3 protein: CATRNRDGGNTEAFF. DNA for the CDR3: TGTGCCACCCGGAACAGGGACGGCGGGAACACTGAAGCTTTCTTT.

This clonotype was detected ten times or more. This sequence joins TRBV20-1 and TRBJ1-2; D remains unclear. This CDR3 has 15 amino acids. The germline V gene encodes CDR1 DFQATT and CDR2 SNEGSKA (reference sequence). Trimming shortened V by 0 bases and J by 6 bases, and 17 bases separated the two germline ends. The CDR3 loop reads CSARDQVGGWNGYTF. The CDR3 nucleotides are TGCAGTGCTAGAGATCAAGTGGGAGGGTGGAATGGCTACACCTTC.